This T cell receptor (beta chain) was obtained from a study of CD8+ T cells in alopecia areata. The treatment: oral pan-JAK inhibitor, 5-10 mg twice daily. Peripheral blood, together with lesional scalp punch biopsies, was collected from alopecia areata patients. Notes on the study in general: Because of a solitary nonresponder, the connection of baseline CD8+ expansion to response stays uncertain.

Germline V CDR1 and CDR2: MGHDK, SYGVNS. This CDR3 is 13 amino acids long. Turning to this clone: Its target is not known. An end of the junction differs from the germline gene, which may be a read error.

cDNA serving as the sequencing template came from extracted, reverse transcribed RNA. The method was immunoSEQ multiplex PCR; TCRdb's version includes in-frame clones alone and lacks a portion of them. The sample shows 150,000 to 200,000 clones, under 80% of them seen only once. Sample: CD4+ T cells sorted from blood, taken around week 50, from a patient treated with tofacitinib. The V call is TRBV25-1, the J call TRBJ2-3; no definite D call. The sequence was obtained from a human donor with alopecia areata. This chain's CDR3 is CASSVGSAHTKYF. The CDR3 DNA reads TGTGCCAGCAGTGTAGGGTCCGCCCATACGAAGTATTTT.